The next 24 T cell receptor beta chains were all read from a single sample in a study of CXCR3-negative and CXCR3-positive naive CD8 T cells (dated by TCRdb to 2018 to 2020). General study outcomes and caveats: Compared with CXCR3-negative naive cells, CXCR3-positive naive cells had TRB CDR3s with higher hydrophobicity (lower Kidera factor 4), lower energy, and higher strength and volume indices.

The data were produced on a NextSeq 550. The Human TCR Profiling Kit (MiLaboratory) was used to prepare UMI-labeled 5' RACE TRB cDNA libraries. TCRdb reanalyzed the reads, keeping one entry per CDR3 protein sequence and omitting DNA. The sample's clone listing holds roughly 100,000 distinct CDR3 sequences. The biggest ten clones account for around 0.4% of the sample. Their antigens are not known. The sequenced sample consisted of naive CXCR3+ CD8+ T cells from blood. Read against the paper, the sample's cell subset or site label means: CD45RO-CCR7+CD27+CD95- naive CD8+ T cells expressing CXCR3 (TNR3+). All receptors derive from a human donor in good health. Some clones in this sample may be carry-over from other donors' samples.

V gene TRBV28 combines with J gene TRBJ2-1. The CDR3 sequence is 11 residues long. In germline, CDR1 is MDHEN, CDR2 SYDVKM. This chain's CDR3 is CASSFGGLKFF.

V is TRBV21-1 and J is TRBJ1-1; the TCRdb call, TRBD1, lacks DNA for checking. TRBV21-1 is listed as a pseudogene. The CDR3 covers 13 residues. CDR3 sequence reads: CASKPDRYAEAFF.

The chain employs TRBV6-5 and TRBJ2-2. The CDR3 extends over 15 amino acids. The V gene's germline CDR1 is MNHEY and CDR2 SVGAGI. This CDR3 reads CASTVEVSHTGELFF.

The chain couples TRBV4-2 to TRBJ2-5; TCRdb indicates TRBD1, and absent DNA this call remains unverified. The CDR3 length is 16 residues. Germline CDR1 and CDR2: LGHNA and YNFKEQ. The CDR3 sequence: CASSHRLHGAGETQYF.

CDR3: CASPTGGDTQYF. The chain has TRBV28 and TRBJ2-3; TCRdb's D gene call, TRBD1, goes unchecked for lack of DNA. The length of the CDR3 is 12 residues. Germline assignment: CDR1 MDHEN and CDR2 SYDVKM.

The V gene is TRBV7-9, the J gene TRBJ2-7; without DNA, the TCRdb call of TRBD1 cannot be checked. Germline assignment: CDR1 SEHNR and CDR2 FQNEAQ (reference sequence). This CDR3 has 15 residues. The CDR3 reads CASSLARGQLYEQYF.

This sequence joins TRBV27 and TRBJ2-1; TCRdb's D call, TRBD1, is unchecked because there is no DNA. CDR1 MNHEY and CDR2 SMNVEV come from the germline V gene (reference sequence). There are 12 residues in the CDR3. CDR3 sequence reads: CASSPLGLEQFF.

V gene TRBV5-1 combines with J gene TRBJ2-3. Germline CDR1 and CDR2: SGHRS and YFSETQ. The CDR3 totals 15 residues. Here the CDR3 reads CASSLSPASEDTQYF.

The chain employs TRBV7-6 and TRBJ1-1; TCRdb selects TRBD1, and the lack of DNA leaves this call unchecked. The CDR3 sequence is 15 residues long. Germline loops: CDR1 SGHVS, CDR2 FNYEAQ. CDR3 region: CASSTGGAWNTEAFF. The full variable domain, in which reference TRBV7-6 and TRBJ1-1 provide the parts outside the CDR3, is GAGVSQSPRYKVTKRGQDVALRCDPISGHVSLYWYRQALGQGPEFLTYFNYEAQQDKSGLPNDRFSAERPEGSISTLTIQRTEQRDSAMYRCASSTGGAWNTEAFFGQGTRLTVV.

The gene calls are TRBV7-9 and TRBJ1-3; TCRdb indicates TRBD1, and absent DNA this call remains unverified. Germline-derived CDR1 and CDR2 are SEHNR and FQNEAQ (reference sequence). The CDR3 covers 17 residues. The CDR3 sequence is CASSSSTGGAYGNTIYF. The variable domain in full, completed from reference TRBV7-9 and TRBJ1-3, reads DTGVSQNPRHKITKRGQNVTFRCDPISEHNRLYWYRQTLGQGPEFLTYFQNEAQLEKSRLLSDRFSAERPKGSFSTLEIQRTEQGDSAMYLCASSSSTGGAYGNTIYFGEGSWLTVV.

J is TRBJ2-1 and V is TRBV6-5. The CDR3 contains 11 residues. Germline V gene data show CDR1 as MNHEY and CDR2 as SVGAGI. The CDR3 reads CASSFSDEQFF.

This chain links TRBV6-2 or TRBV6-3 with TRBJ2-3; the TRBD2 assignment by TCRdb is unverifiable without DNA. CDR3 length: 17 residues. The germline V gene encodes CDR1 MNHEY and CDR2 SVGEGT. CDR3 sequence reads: CASSFHSRLDLPDTQYF.

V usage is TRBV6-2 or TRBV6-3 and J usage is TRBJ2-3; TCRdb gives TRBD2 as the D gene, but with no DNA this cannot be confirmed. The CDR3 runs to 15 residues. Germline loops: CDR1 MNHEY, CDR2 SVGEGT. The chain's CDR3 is CASIPAGGGTDTQYF.

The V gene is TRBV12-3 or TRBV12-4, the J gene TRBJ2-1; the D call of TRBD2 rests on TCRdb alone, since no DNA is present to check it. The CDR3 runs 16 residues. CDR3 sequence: CASNDASGIPYNEQFF.

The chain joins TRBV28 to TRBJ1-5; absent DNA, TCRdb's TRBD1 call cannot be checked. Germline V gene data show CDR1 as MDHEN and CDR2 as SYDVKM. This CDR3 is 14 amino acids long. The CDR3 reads CASSLQGQAQPQHF.

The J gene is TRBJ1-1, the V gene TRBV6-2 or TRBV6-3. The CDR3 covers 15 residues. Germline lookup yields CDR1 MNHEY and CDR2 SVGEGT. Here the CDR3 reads CASSYSFRANTEAFF.

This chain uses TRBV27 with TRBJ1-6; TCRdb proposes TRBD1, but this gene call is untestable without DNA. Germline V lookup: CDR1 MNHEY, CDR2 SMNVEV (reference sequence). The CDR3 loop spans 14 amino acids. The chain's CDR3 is CASRRTGGNSPLHF.

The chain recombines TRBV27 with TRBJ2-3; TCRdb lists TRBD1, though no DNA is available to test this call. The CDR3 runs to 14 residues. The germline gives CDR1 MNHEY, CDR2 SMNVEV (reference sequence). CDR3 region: CASRRDRGADTQYF.

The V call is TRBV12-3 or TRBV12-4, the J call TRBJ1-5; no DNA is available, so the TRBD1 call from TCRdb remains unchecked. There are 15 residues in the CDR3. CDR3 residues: CASSQGAAENQPQHF.

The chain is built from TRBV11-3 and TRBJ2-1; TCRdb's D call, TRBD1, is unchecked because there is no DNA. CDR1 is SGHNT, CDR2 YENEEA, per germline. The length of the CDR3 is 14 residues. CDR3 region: CASSPREGGGKQFF.

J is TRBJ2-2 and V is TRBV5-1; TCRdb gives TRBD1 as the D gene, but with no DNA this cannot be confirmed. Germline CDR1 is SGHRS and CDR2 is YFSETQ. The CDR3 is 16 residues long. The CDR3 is CASTTNLGQNTGELFF. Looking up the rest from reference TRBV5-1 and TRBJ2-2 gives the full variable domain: KAGVTQTPRYLIKTRGQQVTLSCSPISGHRSVSWYQQTPGQGLQFLFEYFSETQRNKGNFPGRFSGRQFSNSRSEMNVSTLELGDSALYLCASTTNLGQNTGELFFGEGSRLTVL.

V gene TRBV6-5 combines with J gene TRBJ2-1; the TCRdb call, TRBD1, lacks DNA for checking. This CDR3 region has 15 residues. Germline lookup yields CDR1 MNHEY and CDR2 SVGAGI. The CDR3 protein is CASSYSIGAGGEQFF.

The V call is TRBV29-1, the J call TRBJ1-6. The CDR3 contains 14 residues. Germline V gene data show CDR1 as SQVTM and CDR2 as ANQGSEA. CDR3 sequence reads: CSVEGSSYNSPLHF.

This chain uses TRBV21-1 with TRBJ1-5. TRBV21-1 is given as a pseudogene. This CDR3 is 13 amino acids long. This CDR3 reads CAREQGSNQPQHF.